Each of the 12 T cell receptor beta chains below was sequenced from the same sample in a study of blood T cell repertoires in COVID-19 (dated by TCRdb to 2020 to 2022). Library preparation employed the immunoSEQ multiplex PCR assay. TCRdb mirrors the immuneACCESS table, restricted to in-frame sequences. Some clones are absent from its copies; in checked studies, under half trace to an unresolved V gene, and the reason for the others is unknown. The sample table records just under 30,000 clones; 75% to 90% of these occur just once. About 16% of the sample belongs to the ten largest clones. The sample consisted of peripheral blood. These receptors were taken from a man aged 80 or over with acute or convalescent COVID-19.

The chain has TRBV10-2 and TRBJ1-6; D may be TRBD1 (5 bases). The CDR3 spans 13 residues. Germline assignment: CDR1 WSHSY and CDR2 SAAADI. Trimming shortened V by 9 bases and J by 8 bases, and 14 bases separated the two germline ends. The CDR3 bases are TGCGCCAGTCAACAGGAAAGGGATTCACCCCTCCACTTT. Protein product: CASQQERDSPLHF.

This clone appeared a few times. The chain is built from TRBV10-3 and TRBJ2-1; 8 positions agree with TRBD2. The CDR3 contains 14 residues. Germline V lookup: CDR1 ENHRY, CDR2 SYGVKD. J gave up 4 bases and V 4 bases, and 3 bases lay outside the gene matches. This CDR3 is CAISVGGGYNEQFF. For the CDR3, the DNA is TGTGCCATCAGTGTAGGCGGGGGGTACAATGAGCAGTTCTTC.

The CDR3: CASSLLGGQPGQPQHF. CDR3 DNA sequence: TGTGCCAGCAGCTTATTAGGAGGGCAGCCTGGGCAGCCCCAGCATTTT. The chain employs TRBV7-8 and TRBJ1-5; D gene unclear. CDR1 is SGHVS and CDR2 is FQNEAQ in the germline V gene. Trimming cost V 2 bases and J 7 bases, with 18 bases left between them. This CDR3 region has 16 residues.

The DNA for the CDR3 is TGTGCCAGCTCACCGTCGCAGGGTCAAACGAACACTGAAGCTTTCTTT. Its protein product is CASSPSQGQTNTEAFF. The chain has TRBV18 and TRBJ1-1, with TRBD1 as a possible D gene (5 bases). CDR3 length: 16 residues. V was shortened by 3 bases and J by 1 base, with 15 bases between the two germline ends. CDR1 is KGHSH and CDR2 is LQKENI in the germline V gene.

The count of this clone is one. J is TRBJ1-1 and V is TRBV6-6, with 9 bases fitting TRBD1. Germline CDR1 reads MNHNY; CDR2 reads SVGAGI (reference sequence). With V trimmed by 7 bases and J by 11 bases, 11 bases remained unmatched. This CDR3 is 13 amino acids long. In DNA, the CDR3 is TGTGCCAGCACGAAACAGGGGGCAGTCTCCGCTTTCTTT. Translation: CASTKQGAVSAFF.

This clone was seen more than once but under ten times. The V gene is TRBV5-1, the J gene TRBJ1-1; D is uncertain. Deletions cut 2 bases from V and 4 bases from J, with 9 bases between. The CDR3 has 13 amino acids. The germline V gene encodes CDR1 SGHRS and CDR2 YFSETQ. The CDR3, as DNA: TGCGCCAGCAGCTTTGGCAGTTCCACTGAAGCTTTCTTT. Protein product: CASSFGSSTEAFF.

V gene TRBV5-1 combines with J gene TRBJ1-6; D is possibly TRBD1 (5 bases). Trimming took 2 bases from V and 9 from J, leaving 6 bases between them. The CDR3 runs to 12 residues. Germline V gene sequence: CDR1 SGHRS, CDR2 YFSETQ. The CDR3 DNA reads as TGCGCCAGCAGCTTTCAGGGTTCACCCCTCCACTTT. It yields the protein CASSFQGSPLHF.

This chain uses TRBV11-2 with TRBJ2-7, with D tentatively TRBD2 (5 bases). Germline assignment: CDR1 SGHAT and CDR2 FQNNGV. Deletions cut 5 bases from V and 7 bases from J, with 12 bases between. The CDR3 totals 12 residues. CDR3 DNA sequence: TGTGCCAGCAGCCTCCCCGGAGGAGAGCAGTACTTC. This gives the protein CASSLPGGEQYF.

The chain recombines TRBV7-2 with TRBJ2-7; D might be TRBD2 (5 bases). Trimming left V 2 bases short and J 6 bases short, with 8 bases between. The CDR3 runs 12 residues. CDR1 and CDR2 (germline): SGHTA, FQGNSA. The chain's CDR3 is CASSLRGLEQYF. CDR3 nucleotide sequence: TGTGCCAGCAGCTTACGAGGGCTCGAGCAGTACTTC.

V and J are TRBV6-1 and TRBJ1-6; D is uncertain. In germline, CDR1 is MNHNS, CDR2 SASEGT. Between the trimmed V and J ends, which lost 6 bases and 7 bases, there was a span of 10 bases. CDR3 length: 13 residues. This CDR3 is CASSSNKNSPLHF. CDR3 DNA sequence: TGTGCCAGCAGCTCCAACAAGAATTCACCCCTCCACTTT.

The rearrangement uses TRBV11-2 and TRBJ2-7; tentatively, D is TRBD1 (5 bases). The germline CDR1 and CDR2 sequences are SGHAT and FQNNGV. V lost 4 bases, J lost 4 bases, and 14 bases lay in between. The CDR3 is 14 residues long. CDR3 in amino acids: CASSSLVGQYEQYF. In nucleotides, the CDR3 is TGTGCCAGCAGCTCGCTAGTGGGGCAGTACGAGCAGTACTTC.

The CDR3 spells CASSEYNYPGRNTEAFF. In nucleotides, the CDR3 is TGTGCCAGCAGTGAATATAATTACCCAGGGCGGAACACTGAAGCTTTCTTT. This chain connects TRBV25-1 to TRBJ1-1, with a possible D match to TRBD1 (5 bases). The CDR3 is 17 amino acids. Germline loops: CDR1 MGHDK, CDR2 SYGVNS. V lost 0 bases, J lost 1 base, and 15 bases lay in between. The full variable domain, rest sourced from reference TRBV25-1 and TRBJ1-1, is EADIYQTPRYLVIGTGKKITLECSQTMGHDKMYWYQQDPGMELHLIHYSYGVNSTEKGDLSSESTVSRIRTEHFPLTLESARPSHTSQYLCASSEYNYPGRNTEAFFGQGTRLTVV.